The 21 T cell receptor beta chains reported below all come from one sample, sequenced in a study of blood T cell repertoires in COVID-19. The method was immunoSEQ multiplex PCR; TCRdb's version includes in-frame clones alone and lacks a portion of them. The sample yields around 51,000 clones, about 86% seen once. Sequenced sample: peripheral blood. The origin of the receptors is a man older than 75 with active COVID-19.

The rearrangement uses TRBV5-8 and TRBJ1-1; D is unclear. Trimming cost V 2 bases and J 1 base, with 6 bases left between them. Per the germline V gene, CDR1 is SGHTS and CDR2 is YDEGEE. This CDR3 is 13 amino acids long. DNA of the CDR3: TGTGCCAGCAGCTTTGGGCAGAACACTGAAGCTTTCTTT. Translating gives CASSFGQNTEAFF. The full variable domain, in which reference TRBV5-8 and TRBJ1-1 provide the parts outside the CDR3, is EAGVTQSPTHLIKTRGQQATLRCSPISGHTSVYWYQQALGLGLQFLLWYDEGEERNRGNFPPRFSGRQFPNYSSELNVNALELEDSALYLCASSFGQNTEAFFGQGTRLTVV.

The chain joins TRBV5-4 to TRBJ2-5; 8 bases map to TRBD1. The CDR3 is 14 residues long. The V and J ends lost 4 bases and 0 bases, in that order; junction bases with no gene match: 2. Germline-derived CDR1 and CDR2 are SGHNT and YYREEE (reference sequence). In DNA, the CDR3 is TGTGCCAGCAGCCGGGACAGGTACCAAGAGACCCAGTACTTC. Translated: CASSRDRYQETQYF.

The J gene is TRBJ2-7, the V gene TRBV11-3, with 7 bases aligning to TRBD2. V shed 5 bases, J shed 0 bases, and the junction held 4 bases outside the gene matches. The CDR3 is 14 amino acids. The germline V gene has CDR1 SGHNT and CDR2 YENEEA. The CDR3 nucleotides are TGTGCCAGCAGCCTAGGCGGGAGCTCCTACGAGCAGTACTTC. This translates into CASSLGGSSYEQYF. The whole variable domain, remainder taken from reference TRBV11-3 and TRBJ2-7, is EAGVVQSPRYKIIEKKQPVAFWCNPISGHNTLYWYLQNLGQGPELLIRYENEEAVDDSQLPKDRFSAERLKGVDSTLKIQPAELGDSAVYLCASSLGGSSYEQYFGPGTRLTVT.

This clone was observed a few times. This sequence joins TRBV5-1 and TRBJ1-1; no firm D call. Germline V gene lookup returns CDR1 SGHRS and CDR2 YFSETQ. V was shortened by 0 bases and J by 4 bases, with 7 bases between the two germline ends. This CDR3 has 13 residues. Here the CDR3 DNA reads TGCGCCAGCAGCTTGGGGGAGAGCACTGAAGCTTTCTTT. Translation: CASSLGESTEAFF.

CDR3: CASSDLPSSEFF. As DNA, the CDR3 is TGTGCCAGCAGTGATCTACCCTCCTCTGAGTTCTTC. This chain connects TRBV6-1 to TRBJ2-1; D gene uncertain. This CDR3 is 12 amino acids long. Germline CDR1 is MNHNS and CDR2 is SASEGT. Trimming shortened V by 3 bases and J by 14 bases, and 14 bases separated the two germline ends.

The chain employs TRBV4-3 and TRBJ2-1; 10 bases line up with TRBD2. The CDR3 totals 15 residues. With 4 bases clipped from V and 9 bases from J, the junction kept 9 bases outside the gene matches. Looked up from germline, CDR1 is LGHNA and CDR2 is YSLEER. The CDR3 protein is CASSRGTSEGGEQFF. The CDR3, as DNA: TGCGCCAGCAGCCGAGGGACTAGCGAGGGGGGTGAGCAGTTCTTC.

The gene calls are TRBV7-3 and TRBJ2-3, with 10 bases aligning to TRBD2. Germline V lookup: CDR1 SGHTA, CDR2 FQGTGA. V dropped 4 bases and J dropped 10; count of bases not matched to a gene: 5. There are 13 residues in the CDR3. The CDR3 is CASSSVAGGPQYF. CDR3 sequence (DNA): TGTGCCAGCAGCTCCGTAGCGGGAGGCCCGCAGTATTTT.

This chain uses TRBV3-1 (or the pseudogene TRBV3-2) with TRBJ2-3, with D possibly TRBD2 on 6 matching bases. Trimming took 3 bases from V and 0 from J, leaving 7 bases between them. CDR1 and CDR2 from the germline V gene are LGHDT and YNNKEL (reference sequence). There are 14 residues in the CDR3. The DNA for the CDR3 is TGTGCCAGCAGCCAGGGACTGAGCACAGATACGCAGTATTTT. The encoded protein is CASSQGLSTDTQYF.

This chain connects TRBV18 to TRBJ2-7; D is possibly TRBD2 (6 bases). V was cut by 3 bases and J by 0 bases, with 15 bases left in between. The CDR3 covers 16 residues. The V gene's germline CDR1 is KGHSH and CDR2 LQKENI. In DNA form, the CDR3 reads TGTGCCAGCTCACCGTATAGCGGTAGAAGCTCCTACGAGCAGTACTTC. Translating it yields CASSPYSGRSSYEQYF.

V and J are TRBV5-4 and TRBJ2-7; possible D gene TRBD1, 5 bases. From germline, CDR1 is SGHNT and CDR2 YYREEE (reference sequence). The CDR3 sequence is 14 residues long. V was shortened by 1 base and J by 2 bases, with 10 bases between the two germline ends. In nucleotides, the CDR3 is TGTGCCAGCAGCTTGAGGGGCGGCGCCTACGAGCAGTACTTC. It translates to CASSLRGGAYEQYF.

The V gene is TRBV7-6, the J gene TRBJ2-3; 13 bases line up with TRBD2. This CDR3 has 16 amino acids. After removal of 6 bases from V and 2 bases from J, the junction contained 5 bases not matched to a gene. CDR1 is SGHVS, CDR2 FNYEAQ, per germline. The CDR3 nucleotides are TGTGCCAGCAGTCGACTAGCGGGAGGTCTCACAGATACGCAGTATTTT. Translated: CASSRLAGGLTDTQYF. The full variable domain, rest sourced from reference TRBV7-6 and TRBJ2-3, is GAGVSQSPRYKVTKRGQDVALRCDPISGHVSLYWYRQALGQGPEFLTYFNYEAQQDKSGLPNDRFSAERPEGSISTLTIQRTEQRDSAMYRCASSRLAGGLTDTQYFGPGTRLTVL.

The rearrangement links TRBV5-1 to TRBJ2-4, with TRBD2 matching over 8 bases. This CDR3 comprises 15 residues. The V gene's germline CDR1 is SGHRS and CDR2 YFSETQ. V dropped 1 base and J dropped 8; count of bases not matched to a gene: 8. CDR3 coding DNA: TGCGCCAGCAGCTTGAAACGGGAGGGAATTCACATTCAGTACTTC. Amino acids: CASSLKREGIHIQYF.

The V and J genes are TRBV4-3 and TRBJ2-7, with 12 bases identical to TRBD2. The CDR3 totals 16 residues. Per germline, CDR1 LGHNA and CDR2 YSLEER. V lost 1 base and J lost 3; bases outside the gene matches: 4. The CDR3 DNA follows: TGCGCCAGCAGCCAAGGGACTAGCGGGATATTCTACGAGCAGTACTTC. As protein: CASSQGTSGIFYEQYF.

The J gene is TRBJ2-1, the V gene TRBV2; no clear D gene. V gave up 1 base and J gave up 6 bases, with 7 bases separating them. Germline loops: CDR1 SNHLY, CDR2 FYNNEI. The CDR3 runs 13 residues. The CDR3 coding sequence is TGTGCCAGCAGTGAAGACTGGAGCAATGAGCAGTTCTTC. Amino acids: CASSEDWSNEQFF.

The V gene is TRBV23-1, the J gene TRBJ2-7; weak D call: TRBD2 (5 bases). TRBV23-1 is assigned to the ORF class and has an uncertain function. Trimming cost V 7 bases and J 0 bases, with 28 bases left between them. This CDR3 region has 19 residues. This chain's CDR3 is CASTPRLATGNLSSYEQYF. The DNA for the CDR3 is TGCGCCAGCACTCCGCGGTTAGCAACCGGGAACCTCAGCTCCTACGAGCAGTACTTC.

The V and J genes are TRBV5-1 and TRBJ2-4; TRBD1 is a possible D gene (6 bases). Looked up from germline, CDR1 is SGHRS and CDR2 is YFSETQ. This CDR3 spans 15 amino acids. Trimming took 0 bases from V and 8 from J, leaving 15 bases between them. This chain's CDR3 is CASSLGRTVIDIQYF. Written as DNA, the CDR3 is TGCGCCAGCAGCTTGGGGAGGACAGTGATTGACATTCAGTACTTC.

The V call is TRBV5-1, the J call TRBJ2-3, with D possibly matching TRBD1 (5 bases). From germline, CDR1 is SGHRS and CDR2 YFSETQ. The CDR3 contains 15 residues. Deletions cut 3 bases from V and 8 bases from J, with 19 bases between. CDR3 amino acids: CASSSTSTEKGTQYF. The CDR3 nucleotides are TGCGCCAGCAGCTCGACCTCGACAGAGAAGGGTACGCAGTATTTT.

This chain uses TRBV3-1 (or the pseudogene TRBV3-2) with TRBJ2-1; 9 bases map to TRBD1. Unmatched junction bases numbered 17, after V lost 4 bases and J lost 7 bases. Looked up from germline, CDR1 is LGHDT and CDR2 is YNNKEL (reference sequence). The CDR3 loop spans 18 amino acids. CDR3 in DNA: TGTGCCAGCAGCCGCGAGCCCCCTGGGACAGGGAGTAAGAATGAGCAGTTCTTC. It encodes CASSREPPGTGSKNEQFF.

The rearrangement uses TRBV6-2 or TRBV6-3 and TRBJ2-7, with a tentative D call TRBD2 (6 bases). Trimming took off 2 bases at V and 4 bases at J, with 18 bases between the two ends. The V gene's germline CDR1 is MNHEY and CDR2 SVGEGT. The CDR3 runs to 16 residues. CDR3: CASSYRLTETSYEQYF. Here the CDR3 DNA reads TGTGCCAGCAGTTACAGATTAACAGAGACTAGTTACGAGCAGTACTTC.

The gene calls are TRBV28 and TRBJ1-2; no reliable D call. Germline-derived CDR1 and CDR2 are MDHEN and SYDVKM. Trimming removed 8 bases at V and 1 base at J, with 11 bases between. The CDR3 loop spans 13 amino acids. The CDR3 DNA follows: TGTGCCAGCGGCTTAAACATTAACTATGGCTACACCTTC. Encoded protein: CASGLNINYGYTF.

The chain recombines TRBV21-1 with TRBJ2-7; the D segment call TRBD2 is taken from the table without a DNA check. TRBV21-1 is a pseudogene segment. The CDR3 runs to 16 residues. CDR3 nucleotides: TGTGCCAGCAGCAAAGCCGGACTAGCGGGGGCCTACGAGCAGTACTTC. It codes for CASSKAGLAGAYEQYF.